The 3 T cell receptor beta chains presented below share a single source sample, sequenced in a study of identical twins. From the 5' RACE reads, TCRdb called clonotypes with MiXCR, one entry per CDR3 protein. Seen here are some 500,000 distinct CDR3 sequences, around 20% observed once, and the top ten hold around 0.9%. These data also formed part of another study, on T cells expressing NK-cell markers.

The sample taken for sequencing was CD4+ T cells sorted from blood. The receptors were sampled from a woman under 30 in good health.

The J gene is TRBJ2-5, the V gene TRBV11-2; the match to TRBD2 covers 7 bases. This CDR3 has 12 residues. Germline V gene lookup returns CDR1 SGHAT and CDR2 FQNNGV. After removal of 5 bases from V and 7 bases from J, the junction contained 4 bases not matched to a gene. The CDR3 bases are TGTGCCAGCAGCCTCCCGGGAGGGACCCAGTACTTC. This encodes CASSLPGGTQYF.

The genes are TRBV5-1 and TRBJ2-5; D gene ambiguous. In germline, CDR1 is SGHRS, CDR2 YFSETQ. The ends were cut back, 4 bases at V and 3 bases at J, with 19 bases in the middle. This CDR3 comprises 16 residues. The CDR3 spells CASSIWAGNLKETQYF. The DNA for the CDR3 is TGCGCCAGCAGCATCTGGGCAGGTAATCTGAAAGAGACCCAGTACTTC.

The genes are TRBV14 and TRBJ2-2; D gene uncertain. Trimming left V 0 bases short and J 5 bases short, with 7 bases between. The CDR3 extends over 14 amino acids. Germline values: CDR1 SGHDN, CDR2 FVKESK. The CDR3 protein is CASSQDWKTGELFF. The CDR3 DNA reads as TGTGCCAGCAGCCAAGATTGGAAGACCGGGGAGCTGTTTTTT. Full variable domain (outside the CDR3, taken from reference TRBV14 and TRBJ2-2): EAGVTQFPSHSVIEKGQTVTLRCDPISGHDNLYWYRRVMGKEIKFLLHFVKESKQDESGMPNNRFLAERTGGTYSTLKVQPAELEDSGVYFCASSQDWKTGELFFGEGSRLTVL.